This T cell receptor beta chain is from a study of blood T cell repertoires in COVID-19. Study context: PBMCs, B-cell-depleted T cells, or T cells were the source of the cDNA or gDNA that made up the material.

Germline V CDR1 and CDR2: MNHNY, SVGAGI (reference sequence). There are 14 residues in the CDR3. V dropped 5 bases and J dropped 6; count of bases not matched to a gene: 9. Only in-frame clones appear in the TCRdb table, and some are missing; sequencing was by immunoSEQ multiplex PCR. The data contain about 250,000 clones, about 87% of them singletons. Participants spanned ages about 18 to 100 years and resided in roughly 22 US areas. Participants had their cohort set by participant-reported clinical history. The receptor was derived from a woman between 40 and 55 years old who had been exposed to COVID-19. The sample was PBMCs or T cells enriched from blood (not recorded which). This sequence joins TRBV6-6 and TRBJ1-1; 7 nucleotides line up with TRBD1. The CDR3 reads CASSNTGVGAEAFF. In nucleotides, the CDR3 is TGTGCCAGCAGTAACACAGGGGTCGGTGCTGAAGCTTTCTTT.